The rows below give T cell receptor beta chains drawn from one sample of a study of blood T cell repertoires in COVID-19. The data were produced by immunoSEQ multiplex PCR, yet TCRdb's version contains in-frame clones alone and is incomplete. There are 110,000 to 150,000 clones in the sample; approximately 87% occur only once, and about 11% lies in the top ten. Sequencing was performed on PBMCs or T cells enriched from blood (not recorded which). All receptors come from a man aged 55 to 69 who had recovered from COVID-19. CDR3s include the opening cysteine and the closing phenylalanine or tryptophan. The order of the fields is J gene, V gene, clone size, D gene, CDR3 DNA, CDR3 protein. The D gene is left open where the match is weak. Not every row has a clone size; where given, it reads once, few, many or a size class.

>TRBJ2-3|TRBV23-1|-|TRBD2
TGCGCCAGCAGTCACCTAGCGGGCAACTTCACAGATACGCAGTATTTT
CASSHLAGNFTDTQYF
>TRBJ2-4|TRBV7-8|-|-
TGTGCCAGCAGCTTAGGTTCTGGGGAGGTAAACATTCAGTACTTC
CASSLGSGEVNIQYF
>TRBJ1-1|TRBV2|-|TRBD1
TGTGCCAGCGGCGACAGGGGGCGCACTGAAGCTTTCTTT
CASGDRGRTEAFF
>TRBJ2-2|TRBV5-1|-|TRBD1
TGCGCCAGCAGCGCACAGGGGCCCACCGGGGAGCTGTTTTTT
CASSAQGPTGELFF
>TRBJ2-5|TRBV12-5|-|-
TGTGCTAGTGGTTTGACCAGGGAGACCCAGTACTTC
CASGLTRETQYF
>TRBJ1-6|TRBV5-5|-|TRBD1
TGTGCCAGCAGCCGGGAGGGGGCGTATAATTCACCCCTCCACTTT
CASSREGAYNSPLHF
>TRBJ2-7|TRBV15|-|-
TGTGCCACCAGCGGAGCTAGCTACGAGCAGTACTTC
CATSGASYEQYF
>TRBJ2-1|TRBV25-1|-|TRBD2
TGTGCCAGCAGTGAAGGGTTTAGCGGGAGGGTGTCCTACAATGAGCAGTTCTTC
CASSEGFSGRVSYNEQFF
>TRBJ1-1|TRBV7-2|-|-
TGTGCCAGCAGCCCCCACAGGGAAGCTTTCTTT
CASSPHREAFF
>TRBJ2-7|TRBV6-5|-|-
TGTGCCAGCAGTTTGGCCCGGGACGGGAGCCGGTACGAGCAGTACTTC
CASSLARDGSRYEQYF
>TRBJ2-7|TRBV18|once|-
TGTGCCAGCTCACCACTCGGACAGAACTACGAGCAGTACTTC
CASSPLGQNYEQYF
>TRBJ1-2|TRBV18|few|-
TGTGCCAGCTCACGCCGGGACTATGGCTACACCTTC
CASSRRDYGYTF